The sequence of this TCR beta chain was determined in a study of blood T cell repertoires in COVID-19. Looking at the study overall: The samples span acute and convalescent COVID-19 from the United States, Italy and Spain. PBMCs, B-cell-depleted T cells, or T cells were the source of the cDNA or gDNA that made up the material.

Seattle researchers signed up patients amid active infection and tracked them longitudinally. Study processing details: Estimation of nucleated cell counts was performed using reference gene primer amplification. The method was immunoSEQ multiplex PCR; TCRdb's version includes in-frame clones alone and lacks a portion of them. V and J calls and clone size are as listed in that table; D and trimming were resolved from the DNA. This table holds approximately 110,000 clones, approximately 90% found once. Trimming took off 10 bases at V and 3 bases at J, with 22 bases between the two ends. Germline-derived CDR1 and CDR2 are MNHNY and SVGAGI (reference sequence). The CDR3 contains 16 residues.

The sequencing sample was made of peripheral blood. The rearrangement uses TRBV6-6 and TRBJ2-1, with a possible D match to TRBD2 (7 bases). The TCR comes from a man over 45 with COVID-19, enrolled during active disease. The CDR3 DNA sequence: TGTGCCACCGGGGGGCCTGGGCAGAAGATCTACAATGAGCAGTTCTTC. It codes for CATGGPGQKIYNEQFF.